What follows are 22 T cell receptor beta chains derived from one specimen sequenced in a study of T-cell memory formation after mild COVID-19. TCRdb itself ran the 5' RACE reads through MiXCR, one entry per CDR3 protein. The sample has 300,000 or so distinct CDR3 sequences; 15% to 20% are singletons. Source material: PBMCs or a T cell subset sorted from them (not recorded which). The source of these receptors is a man aged 18 to 29 who had mild COVID-19 (a few samples of this study predate the infection). Cell type and time point are not known.

V is TRBV2 and J is TRBJ2-2; D is possibly TRBD1 (5 bases). Trimming shortened V by 8 bases and J by 7 bases, and 8 bases separated the two germline ends. CDR1 is SNHLY and CDR2 is FYNNEI in the germline V gene. This CDR3 has 11 residues. CDR3 region: CASGAFGELFF. CDR3 bases: TGTGCCAGCGGGGCTTTCGGGGAGCTGTTTTTT.

The chain joins TRBV20-1 to TRBJ1-1; 9 nucleotides line up with TRBD1. The CDR3 has 14 amino acids. CDR1 is DFQATT and CDR2 is SNEGSKA in the germline V gene (reference sequence). V lost 5 bases to trimming and J lost 5 bases; unmatched junction nucleotides: 9. The CDR3 loop reads CSADRGRYWTEAFF. Written as DNA, the CDR3 is TGCAGTGCTGACAGGGGGAGGTATTGGACTGAAGCTTTCTTT.

This clonotype came up a few times. The J gene is TRBJ2-3, the V gene TRBV29-1; a possible D gene is TRBD2 (6 bases). In germline, CDR1 is SQVTM, CDR2 ANQGSEA. This CDR3 region has 15 residues. Trimming cost V 6 bases and J 0 bases, with 16 bases left between them. The CDR3: CSVRLSAGSTDTQYF. CDR3 nucleotide sequence: TGCAGCGTCCGACTTTCTGCGGGGAGCACAGATACGCAGTATTTT.

The chain joins TRBV4-1 to TRBJ2-1, with 10 bases fitting TRBD2. The CDR3 extends over 15 amino acids. Germline CDR1 reads MGHRA; CDR2 reads YSYEKL. J lost 7 bases, V lost 1 base, and 4 bases had no gene match. The CDR3 here is CASSQASSGGNEQFF. As DNA, the CDR3 is TGCGCCAGCAGCCAAGCGAGTAGCGGGGGGAATGAGCAGTTCTTC.

This clonotype was observed many times. This chain joins TRBV5-6 and TRBJ2-7; 8 nucleotides match TRBD1. The germline V gene has CDR1 SGHDT and CDR2 YYEEEE. J lost 11 bases, V lost 4 bases, and 8 bases had no gene match. This CDR3 comprises 12 residues. DNA for the CDR3: TGTGCCAGCAGCCTCACAGGGGGTGTAGAGTACGTC. The encoded protein is CASSLTGGVEYV.

The chain carries TRBV7-2 and TRBJ1-2; no firm D call. Trimming left V 0 bases short and J 1 base short, with 9 bases between. The CDR3 runs to 15 residues. The germline gives CDR1 SGHTA, CDR2 FQGNSA. CDR3 region: CASSLAGQSNYGYTF. The CDR3 DNA reads TGTGCCAGCAGCTTAGCTGGGCAGAGTAACTATGGCTACACCTTC.

This clonotype was recorded at least ten times. The chain couples TRBV7-8 to TRBJ2-5, with D possibly called TRBD1 or TRBD2 (6 bases each). CDR3 length: 15 residues. The germline V gene has CDR1 SGHVS and CDR2 FQNEAQ. Between the trimmed V and J ends, which lost 4 bases and 5 bases, there was a span of 17 bases. The CDR3 DNA reads as TGTGCCAGCAGCTCCCTGGGGGGCAGCGGGGAGACCCAGTACTTC. Amino acids: CASSSLGGSGETQYF.

Turning to this clonotype: The junction differs from germline at one of its ends, possibly a read error. The chain recombines TRBV12-3 or TRBV12-4 with TRBJ2-1; the D gene is possibly TRBD1 (5 bases). This CDR3 has 12 amino acids. The CDR3 spells CASTLDSNEQFF. The CDR3 bases are TGTGCCAGCACTTTAGACAGCAATGAGCAGTTCTTC.

The chain's CDR3 is CASADSYEQYF. CDR3 nucleotides: TGTGCCAGCGCCGACTCATACGAGCAGTACTTC. The V and J genes are TRBV25-1 and TRBJ2-7; D remains ambiguous. The CDR3 length is 11 residues. Trimming cost V 8 bases and J 4 bases, with 9 bases left between them. Germline-derived CDR1 and CDR2 are MGHDK and SYGVNS.

This clonotype occurred a few times. V usage is TRBV13 and J usage is TRBJ2-3; either TRBD1 or TRBD2 may supply D (5 bases each). Germline lookup yields CDR1 PRHDT and CDR2 FYEKMQ (reference sequence). V gave up 5 bases and J gave up 1 base, with 13 bases separating them. The CDR3 consists of 15 residues. In DNA, the CDR3 is TGTGCCAGCAGCCTTATCGGGGCCCGCACAGATACGCAGTATTTT. Its protein product is CASSLIGARTDTQYF.

This clonotype was counted between two and nine times. This sequence joins TRBV7-9 and TRBJ1-1, with D uncertain. The length of the CDR3 is 15 residues. Trimming left V 6 bases short and J 0 bases short, with 14 bases between. Per germline, CDR1 SEHNR and CDR2 FQNEAQ (reference sequence). CDR3 coding DNA: TGTGCCAGCAGACCGAGGGCCGCTATGAACACTGAAGCTTTCTTT. Residues: CASRPRAAMNTEAFF.

There are a few counts of this clonotype. The V call is TRBV6-5, the J call TRBJ2-1; D remains unclear. Germline CDR1 is MNHEY and CDR2 is SVGAGI. The CDR3 runs to 15 residues. V shed 6 bases and J shed 0 bases, with 12 bases lying between them. The CDR3 spells CASRQVWSSYNEQFF. CDR3 DNA sequence: TGTGCCAGCAGGCAGGTTTGGAGCTCCTACAATGAGCAGTTCTTC.

In its sample, this clonotype was seen a few times. The CDR3 nucleotides read TGCAGTGCTAGAGATTTCAAGGGGACAGAAGATACGCAGTATTTT. As protein: CSARDFKGTEDTQYF. This chain joins TRBV20-1 and TRBJ2-3; 7 bases align to TRBD1. With V trimmed by 0 bases and J by 5 bases, 8 bases remained unmatched. Germline loops: CDR1 DFQATT, CDR2 SNEGSKA (reference sequence). CDR3 length: 15 residues.

There are many counts of this clonotype. The chain carries TRBV20-1 and TRBJ2-5; D possibly matches TRBD1 or TRBD2 (5 bases each). Germline V gene lookup returns CDR1 DFQATT and CDR2 SNEGSKA (reference sequence). Trimming shortened V by 5 bases and J by 5 bases, and 9 bases separated the two germline ends. This CDR3 contains 11 residues. CDR3 DNA sequence: TGCAGTGCTCCTTGGGGGGAGACCCAGTACTTC. Translated, it gives CSAPWGETQYF.

This sequence joins TRBV9 and TRBJ2-2; D may be TRBD2 (6 bases). Germline CDR1 and CDR2: SGDLS and YYNGEE. The germline V and J ends were trimmed by 2 bases and 6 bases, with 8 bases remaining between them. This CDR3 spans 13 amino acids. CDR3 DNA: TGTGCCAGCAGCGTGGGGGGTGCCGGGGAGCTGTTTTTT. It is translated as CASSVGGAGELFF. The full variable domain, rest sourced from reference TRBV9 and TRBJ2-2, is DSGVTQTPKHLITATGQRVTLRCSPRSGDLSVYWYQQSLDQGLQFLIQYYNGEERAKGNILERFSAQQFPDLHSELNLSSLELGDSALYFCASSVGGAGELFFGEGSRLTVL.

The table lists this clonotype with a few counts. The chain is built from TRBV4-3 and TRBJ2-2; 10 nucleotides match TRBD1. Trimming at V came to 3 bases and at J to 6 bases, leaving 4 bases not matched to a gene. The CDR3 covers 15 residues. Germline CDR1 is LGHNA and CDR2 is YSLEER. This CDR3 reads CASSHPGTGAGELFF. The CDR3 nucleotides are TGCGCCAGCAGCCACCCCGGGACAGGGGCCGGGGAGCTGTTTTTT.

This clonotype was seen more than once but under ten times. The chain uses TRBV14 and TRBJ2-3, with a weak D call TRBD1 (5 bases). This CDR3 has 14 amino acids. The V gene's germline CDR1 is SGHDN and CDR2 FVKESK. The germline V and J ends were trimmed by 4 bases and 0 bases, with 8 bases remaining between them. CDR3 bases: TGTGCCAGCAGCCGGACAATTAGCACAGATACGCAGTATTTT. Residues: CASSRTISTDTQYF.

This clonotype was detected many times. At one end, the junction sequence differs from germline, possibly due to a read error. The chain is built from TRBV5-1 and TRBJ2-3; no reliable D call. Germline V gene sequence: CDR1 SGHRS, CDR2 YFSETQ. The CDR3 loop spans 14 amino acids. The CDR3 nucleotides read TGTGCCAGCAGCTTAGGTTCTAGCACAGATACGCAGTATTTT. This sequence encodes CASSLGSSTDTQYF.

This clonotype has a handful of counts. The chain carries TRBV9 and TRBJ2-3, with no clear D. V was shortened by 2 bases and J by 5 bases, with 18 bases between the two germline ends. The length of the CDR3 is 16 residues. Looked up from germline, CDR1 is SGDLS and CDR2 is YYNGEE. Here the CDR3 DNA reads TGTGCCAGCAGCGTGGGCCCCCCGCAGGCACGAGATACGCAGTATTTT. Its protein product is CASSVGPPQARDTQYF.

The gene calls are TRBV12-3 or TRBV12-4 and TRBJ2-1; D may be TRBD1 or TRBD2 (6 bases each). Trimming left V 7 bases short and J 8 bases short, with 15 bases between. The CDR3 loop spans 13 amino acids. CDR3 sequence reads: CASTPIRGHEQFF. CDR3 in DNA: TGTGCCAGCACCCCCATCCGGGGGCATGAGCAGTTCTTC.

This rearrangement joins TRBV4-3 to TRBJ1-1; perhaps TRBD1 as D (5 bases). The CDR3 is made up of 15 amino acids. The germline V gene has CDR1 LGHNA and CDR2 YSLEER. The V and J ends lost 4 bases and 2 bases respectively, with 14 bases between them. CDR3 amino acids: CASSRGTASNTEAFF. CDR3 nucleotide sequence: TGCGCCAGCAGCCGGGGGACGGCTAGTAACACTGAAGCTTTCTTT.

The chain combines TRBV6-5 with TRBJ2-3; the match to TRBD1 covers 7 bases. The length of the CDR3 is 16 residues. The ends lost 0 bases at V and 4 bases at J; junction bases unmatched: 7. Germline lookup yields CDR1 MNHEY and CDR2 SVGAGI. Written as DNA, the CDR3 is TGTGCCAGCAGTTACTCCTTGACAGGGACCCCAGATACGCAGTATTTT. Translated: CASSYSLTGTPDTQYF.